Sequencing of this TCR beta chain was carried out in a study of early T cells in non-severe SARS-CoV-2 infection. Study-level findings and limits: Anti-spike CD8 specificities were favored by VDJdb matching, whose results missed private and CD4 specificities.

This clonotype was detected ten times or more. Its antigen is still unknown. Attached unique molecular identifiers marked individual cDNA molecules. TCRdb re-called the 5' RACE reads with MiXCR, one entry per CDR3 protein. The sample includes around 71,000 distinct CDR3 sequences, 9% to 10% of them seen just once. Germline values: CDR1 LGHNA, CDR2 YSLEER. The V end was cut by 2 bases, the J end by 1 base, with 11 bases between. There are 15 residues in the CDR3. The material sequenced was whole blood, taken at baseline. This sequence joins TRBV4-3 and TRBJ2-5; D is undetermined. The origin of this receptor is an adult who was a healthcare worker with PCR-confirmed SARS-CoV-2 infection or an uninfected control (not recorded which). DNA of the CDR3: TGCGCCAGCAGCCAAACGGGCCTTCTCCAAGAGACCCAGTACTTC. Protein sequence: CASSQTGLLQETQYF.